This T cell receptor beta chain originates from a study of Graves' ophthalmopathy and Graves' hyperthyroidism. Study-wide results and caveats: Blood also contained most of the expanded thyroid clonotypes above 0.001 frequency.

V lost 6 bases, J lost 3 bases, and 12 bases lay in between. This CDR3 is 13 amino acids long. Germline V gene data show CDR1 as MNHNS and CDR2 as SASEGT. Amplification of TCR beta CDR3 regions used RNA transcripts. Scientists carried out first-round RT-PCR using HTBI primers and then a second-round multiplex PCR. MiXCR was run by TCRdb on the multiplex PCR reads, yielding one entry per CDR3 protein. The table records 350,000 to 450,000 distinct CDR3 sequences, 18% of them present only once. This clonotype was counted at least ten times. What it recognizes is unknown. The rearrangement links TRBV6-1 to TRBJ2-7; possible D gene TRBD1, 6 bases. The TCR was taken from a woman between 18 and 29 years old with Graves' ophthalmopathy. Sequencing used peripheral blood. CDR3 amino acids: CASSAQGYYEQYF. For the CDR3, the DNA is TGTGCCAGCAGCGCTCAGGGGTACTACGAGCAGTACTTC.